The rows below give T cell receptor beta chains drawn from one sample of a study of CD8+ T cells in alopecia areata. Profiling relied on immunoSEQ multiplex PCR, and the TCRdb table lists in-frame clones only, not all of them. The sample shows under 350,000 clones, 58% of them seen only once. Sequencing used CD4+ T cells sorted from blood, obtained at week 24, from a patient treated with tofacitinib. The receptors were sampled from a human donor with alopecia areata. Both conserved end residues are part of each CDR3. D genes are given only for firm matches. Where a row states a size, it is once, few, many or the class of an expanded clone; other rows omit it.

v_call	j_call	clone_size	d_call	cdr3_aa	cdr3_nt
TRBV28	TRBJ2-5	-	TRBD1	CASSFTGQGGETQYF	TGTGCCAGCAGTTTTACAGGACAGGGGGGGGAGACCCAGTACTTC
TRBV4-2	TRBJ2-7	-	-	CASSQDLGYEQYF	TGTGCCAGCAGCCAAGATCTCGGCTACGAGCAGTACTTC
TRBV10-3	TRBJ2-5	-	-	CAIREGGVTETQYF	TGTGCCATCAGGGAGGGCGGGGTCACGGAGACCCAGTACTTC
TRBV5-6	TRBJ2-5	few	-	CASSLRVGAGETQYF	TGTGCCAGCAGCTTGCGGGTAGGGGCTGGGGAGACCCAGTACTTC
TRBV10-3	TRBJ1-2	few	-	CAISGGEDGYTF	TGTGCCATCAGCGGGGGAGAGGATGGCTACACCTTC
TRBV2	TRBJ1-5	-	-	CASSSDNNQPQHF	TGTGCCAGCAGCTCCGACAACAATCAGCCCCAGCATTTT
TRBV11-2	TRBJ2-1	-	-	CASSPTRSGNEQFF	TGTGCCAGCAGCCCAACCCGTAGCGGTAATGAGCAGTTCTTC
TRBV29-1	TRBJ2-1	-	-	CSVEDQGYEQFF	TGCAGCGTTGAAGATCAGGGTTATGAGCAGTTCTTC
TRBV29-1	TRBJ1-2	-	-	CSVEHRDYGYTF	TGCAGCGTTGAACACAGGGACTATGGCTACACCTTC
TRBV30	TRBJ1-1	few	-	CAWSVETEAFF	TGTGCCTGGAGTGTAGAGACTGAAGCTTTCTTT
TRBV19	TRBJ2-7	few	-	CASSLDDSANSYEQYF	TGTGCCAGTAGTCTCGACGACAGCGCTAACTCCTACGAGCAGTACTTC
TRBV29-1	TRBJ1-1	-	-	CSVRGSTDYTEAFF	TGCAGCGTCCGGGGTTCCACAGACTACACTGAAGCTTTCTTT
TRBV5-1	TRBJ2-2	once	-	CASSLQGILTGELFF	TGCGCCAGCAGCTTACAGGGTATACTCACCGGGGAGCTGTTTTTT
TRBV6-5	TRBJ2-1	-	TRBD2	CASSYSGLAAYNEQFF	TGTGCCAGCAGTTACTCGGGACTAGCCGCCTACAATGAGCAGTTCTTC
TRBV4-3	TRBJ2-7	-	-	CASSRGSSYEQYF	TGCGCCAGTAGTCGGGGATCCTCCTACGAGCAGTACTTC
TRBV7-8	TRBJ2-7	once	TRBD2	CASSDRAGALQYF	TGTGCCAGCAGCGACAGAGCGGGGGCATTGCAGTACTTC